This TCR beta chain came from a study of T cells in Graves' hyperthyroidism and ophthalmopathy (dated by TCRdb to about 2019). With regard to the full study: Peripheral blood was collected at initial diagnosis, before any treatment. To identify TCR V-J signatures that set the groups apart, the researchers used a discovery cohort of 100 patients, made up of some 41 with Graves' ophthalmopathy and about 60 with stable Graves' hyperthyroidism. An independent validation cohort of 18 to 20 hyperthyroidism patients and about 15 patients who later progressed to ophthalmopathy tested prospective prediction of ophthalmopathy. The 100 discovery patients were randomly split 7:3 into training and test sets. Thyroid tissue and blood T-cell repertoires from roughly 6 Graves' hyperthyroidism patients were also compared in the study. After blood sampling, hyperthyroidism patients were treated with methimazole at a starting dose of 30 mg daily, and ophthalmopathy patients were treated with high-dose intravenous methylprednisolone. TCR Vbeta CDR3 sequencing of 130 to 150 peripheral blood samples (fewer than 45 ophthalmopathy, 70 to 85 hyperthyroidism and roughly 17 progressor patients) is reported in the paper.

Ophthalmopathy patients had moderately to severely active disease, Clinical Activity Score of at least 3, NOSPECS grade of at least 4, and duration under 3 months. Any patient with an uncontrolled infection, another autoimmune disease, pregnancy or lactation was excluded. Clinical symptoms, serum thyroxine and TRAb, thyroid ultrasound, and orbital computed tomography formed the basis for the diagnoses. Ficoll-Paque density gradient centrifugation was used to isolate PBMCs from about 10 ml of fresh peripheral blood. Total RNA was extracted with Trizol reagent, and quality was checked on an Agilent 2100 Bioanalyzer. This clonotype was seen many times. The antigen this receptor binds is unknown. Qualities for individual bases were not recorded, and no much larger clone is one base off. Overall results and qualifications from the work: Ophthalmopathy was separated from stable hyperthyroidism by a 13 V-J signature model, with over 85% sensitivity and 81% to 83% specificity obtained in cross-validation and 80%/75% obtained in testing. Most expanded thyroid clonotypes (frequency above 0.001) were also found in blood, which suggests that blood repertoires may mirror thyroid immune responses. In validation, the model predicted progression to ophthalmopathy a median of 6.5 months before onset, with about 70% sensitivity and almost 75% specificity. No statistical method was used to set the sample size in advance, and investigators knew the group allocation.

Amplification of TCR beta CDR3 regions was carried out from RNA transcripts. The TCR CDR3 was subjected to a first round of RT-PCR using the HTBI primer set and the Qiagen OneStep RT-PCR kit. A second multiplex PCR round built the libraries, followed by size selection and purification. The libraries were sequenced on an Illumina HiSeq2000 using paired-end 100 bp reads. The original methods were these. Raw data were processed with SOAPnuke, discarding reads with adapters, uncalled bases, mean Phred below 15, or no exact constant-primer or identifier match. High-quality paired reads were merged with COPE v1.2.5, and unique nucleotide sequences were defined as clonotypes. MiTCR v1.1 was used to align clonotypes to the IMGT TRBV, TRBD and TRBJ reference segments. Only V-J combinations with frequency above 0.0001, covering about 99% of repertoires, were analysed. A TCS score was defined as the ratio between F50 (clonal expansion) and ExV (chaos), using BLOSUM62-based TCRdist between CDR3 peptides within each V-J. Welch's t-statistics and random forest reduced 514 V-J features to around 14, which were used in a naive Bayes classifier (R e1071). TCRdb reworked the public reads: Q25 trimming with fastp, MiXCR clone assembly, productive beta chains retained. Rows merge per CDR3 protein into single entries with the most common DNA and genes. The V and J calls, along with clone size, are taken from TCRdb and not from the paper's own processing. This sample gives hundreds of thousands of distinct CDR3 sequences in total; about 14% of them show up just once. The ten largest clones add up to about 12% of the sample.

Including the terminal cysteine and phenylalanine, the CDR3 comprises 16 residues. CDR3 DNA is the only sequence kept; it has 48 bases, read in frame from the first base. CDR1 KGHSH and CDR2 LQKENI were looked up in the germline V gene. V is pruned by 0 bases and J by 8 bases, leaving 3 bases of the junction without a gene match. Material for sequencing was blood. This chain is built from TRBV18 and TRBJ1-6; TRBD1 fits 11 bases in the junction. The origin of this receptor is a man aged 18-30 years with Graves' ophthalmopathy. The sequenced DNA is TGTGCCAGCTCACCACCAGGGGGACAGGGGGATTCACCCCTCCACTTT. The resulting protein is CASSPPGGQGDSPLHF.